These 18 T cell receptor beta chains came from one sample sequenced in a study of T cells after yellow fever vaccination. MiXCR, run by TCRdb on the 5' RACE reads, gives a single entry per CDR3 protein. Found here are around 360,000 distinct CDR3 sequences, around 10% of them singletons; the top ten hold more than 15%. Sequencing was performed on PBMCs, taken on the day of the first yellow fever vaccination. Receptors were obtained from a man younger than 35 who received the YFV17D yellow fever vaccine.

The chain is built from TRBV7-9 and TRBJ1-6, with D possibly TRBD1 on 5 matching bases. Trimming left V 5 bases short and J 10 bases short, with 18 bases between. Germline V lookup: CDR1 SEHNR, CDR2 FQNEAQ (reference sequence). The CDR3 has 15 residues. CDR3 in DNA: TGTGCCAGCAGCCACGACAGTTTCGAGATGTCACCCCTCCACTTT. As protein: CASSHDSFEMSPLHF.

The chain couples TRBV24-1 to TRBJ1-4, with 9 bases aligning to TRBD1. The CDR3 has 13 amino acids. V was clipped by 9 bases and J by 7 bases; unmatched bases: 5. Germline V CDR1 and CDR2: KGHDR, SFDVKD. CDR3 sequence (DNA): TGTGCCACCGCACAGGGGGCGGGTGAAAAACTGTTTTTT. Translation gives CATAQGAGEKLFF.

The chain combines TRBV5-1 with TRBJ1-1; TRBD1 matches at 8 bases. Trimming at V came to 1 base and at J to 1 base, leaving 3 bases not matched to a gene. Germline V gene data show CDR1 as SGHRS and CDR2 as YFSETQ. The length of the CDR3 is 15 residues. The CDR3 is CASSLRTGSNTEAFF. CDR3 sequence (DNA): TGCGCCAGCAGCTTGCGGACAGGGTCGAACACTGAAGCTTTCTTT.

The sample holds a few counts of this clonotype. CDR3 region: CASSPSGGGSYEQYV. The CDR3 DNA follows: TGTGCCAGCAGTCCTAGCGGGGGTGGTTCCTACGAGCAGTACGTC. The rearrangement uses TRBV6-5 and TRBJ2-7, with 10 bases lining up with TRBD2. Germline CDR1 reads MNHEY; CDR2 reads SVGAGI. Trimming removed 5 bases from V and 1 base from J; junction bases left unmatched: 5. The CDR3 has 15 amino acids.

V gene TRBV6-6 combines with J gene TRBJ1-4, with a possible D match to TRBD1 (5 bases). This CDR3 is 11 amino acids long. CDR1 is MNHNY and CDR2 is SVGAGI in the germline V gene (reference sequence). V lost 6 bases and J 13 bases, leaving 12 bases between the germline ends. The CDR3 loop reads CASSLGVTLFF. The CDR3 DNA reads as TGTGCCAGCAGCCTAGGGGTTACACTGTTTTTT.

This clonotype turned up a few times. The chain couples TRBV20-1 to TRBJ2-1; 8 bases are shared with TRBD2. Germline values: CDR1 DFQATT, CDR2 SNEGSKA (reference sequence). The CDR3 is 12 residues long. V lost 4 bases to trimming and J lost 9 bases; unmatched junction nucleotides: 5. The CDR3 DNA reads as TGCAGTGCTAACGGGGGGGCAGGTGAGCAGTTCTTC. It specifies CSANGGAGEQFF.

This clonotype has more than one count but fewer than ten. The CDR3 region has the DNA TGCAGTGCTCCAGAGGAGATACTGAACACTGAAGCTTTCTTT. Protein sequence: CSAPEEILNTEAFF. The V and J genes are TRBV20-1 and TRBJ1-1; no firm D call. V was shortened by 5 bases and J by 0 bases, with 13 bases between the two germline ends. The CDR3 sequence is 14 residues long. Germline V lookup: CDR1 DFQATT, CDR2 SNEGSKA (reference sequence).

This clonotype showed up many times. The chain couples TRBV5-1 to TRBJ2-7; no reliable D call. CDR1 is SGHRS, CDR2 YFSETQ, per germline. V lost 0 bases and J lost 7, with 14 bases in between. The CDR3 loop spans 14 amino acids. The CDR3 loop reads CASSLDGSSEEQYF. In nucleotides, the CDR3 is TGCGCCAGCAGCTTGGATGGCAGCTCGGAGGAGCAGTACTTC. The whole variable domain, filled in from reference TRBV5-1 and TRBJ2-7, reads KAGVTQTPRYLIKTRGQQVTLSCSPISGHRSVSWYQQTPGQGLQFLFEYFSETQRNKGNFPGRFSGRQFSNSRSEMNVSTLELGDSALYLCASSLDGSSEEQYFGPGTRLTVT.

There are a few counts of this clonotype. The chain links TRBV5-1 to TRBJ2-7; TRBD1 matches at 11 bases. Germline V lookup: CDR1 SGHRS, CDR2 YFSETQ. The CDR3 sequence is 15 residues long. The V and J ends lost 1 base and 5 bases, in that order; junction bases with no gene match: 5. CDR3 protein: CASSLLDRGRDEQYF. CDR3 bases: TGCGCCAGCAGCTTGTTGGACAGGGGGCGCGACGAGCAGTACTTC.

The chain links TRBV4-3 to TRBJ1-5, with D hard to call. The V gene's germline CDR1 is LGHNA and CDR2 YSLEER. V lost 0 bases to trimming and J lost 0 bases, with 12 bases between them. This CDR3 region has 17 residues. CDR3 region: CASSQDVENYSNQPQHF. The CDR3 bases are TGCGCCAGCAGCCAAGATGTCGAGAATTATAGCAATCAGCCCCAGCATTTT.

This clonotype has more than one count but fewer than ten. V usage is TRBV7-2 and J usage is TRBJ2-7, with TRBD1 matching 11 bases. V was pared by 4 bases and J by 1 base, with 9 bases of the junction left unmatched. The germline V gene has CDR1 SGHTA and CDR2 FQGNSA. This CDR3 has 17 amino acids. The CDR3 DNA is TGTGCCAGCAGCTCCCGTAGGGGACAGGGGGGTTCCTACGAGCAGTACTTC. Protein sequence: CASSSRRGQGGSYEQYF. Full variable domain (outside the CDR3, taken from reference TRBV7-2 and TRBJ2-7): GAGVSQSPSNKVTEKGKDVELRCDPISGHTALYWYRQSLGQGLEFLIYFQGNSAPDKSGLPSDRFSAERTGGSVSTLTIQRTQQEDSAVYLCASSSRRGQGGSYEQYFGPGTRLTVT.

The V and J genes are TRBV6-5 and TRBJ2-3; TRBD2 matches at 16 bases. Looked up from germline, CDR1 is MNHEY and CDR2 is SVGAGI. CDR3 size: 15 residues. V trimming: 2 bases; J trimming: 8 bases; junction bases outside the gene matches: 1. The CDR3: CASSYGTSGGGTQYF. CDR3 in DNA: TGTGCCAGCAGTTACGGGACTAGCGGGGGGGGTACGCAGTATTTT.

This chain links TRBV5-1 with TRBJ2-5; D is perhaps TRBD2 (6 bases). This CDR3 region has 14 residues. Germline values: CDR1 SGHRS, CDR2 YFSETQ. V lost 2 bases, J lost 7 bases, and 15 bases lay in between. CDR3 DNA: TGCGCCAGCAGCTTTGGGGCCAGGGAGGCGACCCAGTACTTC. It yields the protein CASSFGAREATQYF.

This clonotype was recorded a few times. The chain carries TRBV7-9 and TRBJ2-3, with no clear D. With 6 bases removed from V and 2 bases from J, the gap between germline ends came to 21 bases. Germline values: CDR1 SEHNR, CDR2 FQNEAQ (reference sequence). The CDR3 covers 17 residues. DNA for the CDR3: TGTGCCAGCAGGCACCTACAGCGCGGAGAGATCACAGATACGCAGTATTTT. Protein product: CASRHLQRGEITDTQYF. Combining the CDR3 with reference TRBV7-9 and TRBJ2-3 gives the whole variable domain DTGVSQNPRHKITKRGQNVTFRCDPISEHNRLYWYRQTLGQGPEFLTYFQNEAQLEKSRLLSDRFSAERPKGSFSTLEIQRTEQGDSAMYLCASRHLQRGEITDTQYFGPGTRLTVL.

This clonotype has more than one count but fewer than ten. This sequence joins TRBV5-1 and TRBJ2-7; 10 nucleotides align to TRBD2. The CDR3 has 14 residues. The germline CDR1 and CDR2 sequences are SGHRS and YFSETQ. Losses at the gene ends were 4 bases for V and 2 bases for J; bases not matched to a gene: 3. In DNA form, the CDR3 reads TGCGCCAGCAGCCCCAGCGGGGGGGCCTACGAGCAGTACTTC. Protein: CASSPSGGAYEQYF.

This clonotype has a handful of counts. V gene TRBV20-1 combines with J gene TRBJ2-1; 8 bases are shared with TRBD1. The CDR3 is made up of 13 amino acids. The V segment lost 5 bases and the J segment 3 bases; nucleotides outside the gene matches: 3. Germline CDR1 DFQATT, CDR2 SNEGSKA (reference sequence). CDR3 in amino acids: CSAGTGGYNEQFF. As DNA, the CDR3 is TGCAGTGCTGGTACAGGGGGCTACAATGAGCAGTTCTTC.

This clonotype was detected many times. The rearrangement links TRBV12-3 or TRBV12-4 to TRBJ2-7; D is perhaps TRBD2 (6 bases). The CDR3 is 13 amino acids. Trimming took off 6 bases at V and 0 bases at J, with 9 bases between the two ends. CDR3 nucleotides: TGTGCCAGCAGCGGCGGGATCTCCTACGAGCAGTACGTC. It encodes CASSGGISYEQYV.

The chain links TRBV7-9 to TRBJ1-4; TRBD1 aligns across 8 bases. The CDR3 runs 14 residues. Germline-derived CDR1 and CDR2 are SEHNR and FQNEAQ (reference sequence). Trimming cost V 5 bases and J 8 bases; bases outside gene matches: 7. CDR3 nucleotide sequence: TGTGCCAGCAGCGCCCCAGGGGGCGACGAAAAACTGTTTTTT. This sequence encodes CASSAPGGDEKLFF.